The clone carrying this T cell receptor beta chain was seen at least ten times. Its cognate antigen is unknown. This CDR3 is built from 17 residues. Germline CDR1 and CDR2: SGHVS and FQNEAQ. V lost 5 bases, J lost 0 bases, and 11 bases stayed unmatched. RNA transcripts were the template for amplifying TCR beta CDR3 regions. First-round RT-PCR with HTBI primers amplified the TCR CDR3 region. TCRdb used MiXCR to reprocess the multiplex PCR reads, holding one entry per CDR3 protein. The data hold approximately 400,000 distinct CDR3 sequences, with 19% observed a single time. Exclusion followed for patients with uncontrolled infection, other autoimmune disease, pregnancy or lactation. Isolation of PBMCs was performed on 8.5 to 10 ml fresh peripheral blood. This record comes from a study of T cells in Graves' hyperthyroidism and ophthalmopathy. Broader study findings: Researchers found most expanded thyroid clonotypes above 0.001 in blood as well.

The chain uses TRBV7-8 and TRBJ1-1, with 8 bases fitting TRBD1. The specimen sequenced was blood. The sequence was obtained from a woman aged 18-35 years with Graves' hyperthyroidism. CDR3 in DNA: TGTGCCAGCAGCCATAATACAGGGGGTTTTCTGAACACTGAAGCTTTCTTT. Its protein product is CASSHNTGGFLNTEAFF.